These 13 T cell receptor beta chains were all obtained from the same sample, sequenced in a study of post-analysis software for immune sequencing data. Unique molecular identifiers featured in each of the TCR beta cDNA libraries. MiXCR, run by TCRdb on the PCR reads, gives a single entry per CDR3 protein. Of roughly 540,000 distinct CDR3 sequences listed, around 31% are singletons. Study conclusions and caveats: Patients showed TRBV5-6, TRBV5-1 and TRBV20-1 among a handful of TRBV segments more frequent than in controls.

The antigens these receptors bind are not known. The material sequenced was blood. Every receptor here comes from a girl between 2 and 17 years old with multiple sclerosis.

This clonotype was counted only a few times. The rearrangement joins TRBV12-3 or TRBV12-4 to TRBJ1-1; D is perhaps TRBD1 (5 bases). The CDR3 runs to 13 residues. The V end was cut by 7 bases, the J end by 1 base, with 10 bases between. The CDR3 bases are TGTGCCAGCACCCCTGACAGGAACACTGAAGCTTTCTTT. Protein: CASTPDRNTEAFF.

In the case of this clonotype: A junction boundary mismatches the germline segment, possibly from a read error. The chain has TRBV7-8 and TRBJ2-5, with 8 bases lining up with TRBD1. The CDR3 extends over 13 amino acids. Germline CDR1 and CDR2: SGHVS and FQNEAQ. CDR3 loop: CASSVDRGEIQYF. CDR3 in DNA: TGTGCCAGCAGCGTCGACAGGGGAGAGATCCAGTACTTC.

V usage is TRBV20-1 and J usage is TRBJ1-1, with D perhaps matching TRBD1 (5 bases). V lost 6 bases and J 2 bases, leaving 13 bases between the germline ends. CDR3 size: 13 residues. Germline V gene data show CDR1 as DFQATT and CDR2 as SNEGSKA (reference sequence). In DNA form, the CDR3 reads TGCAGTGCCCCTCGGGACCTCAACACTGAAGCTTTCTTT. Translation: CSAPRDLNTEAFF.

This clonotype has only a few counts. V gene TRBV5-1 combines with J gene TRBJ2-2; D possibly corresponds to TRBD2 (5 bases). The CDR3 length is 15 residues. V was trimmed by 3 bases and J by 6 bases, leaving 15 bases between them. Germline CDR1 and CDR2: SGHRS and YFSETQ. CDR3 coding DNA: TGCGCCAGCAGCTCGGGAAGGGCTGTCGCCGGGGAGCTGTTTTTT. Translated, it gives CASSSGRAVAGELFF.

This clonotype was observed a handful of times. The chain recombines TRBV20-1 with TRBJ1-4, with D unclear. This CDR3 spans 13 amino acids. Germline V CDR1 and CDR2: DFQATT, SNEGSKA (reference sequence). Trimming took 4 bases from V and 10 from J, leaving 16 bases between them. The CDR3 region is CSATDDPKGKLFF. The CDR3 nucleotides read TGCAGTGCTACCGACGACCCCAAGGGAAAACTGTTTTTT.

V usage is TRBV7-9 and J usage is TRBJ2-3; 7 nucleotides agree with TRBD2. V was pared by 5 bases and J by 0 bases, with 8 bases of the junction left unmatched. The germline V gene encodes CDR1 SEHNR and CDR2 FQNEAQ (reference sequence). This CDR3 spans 16 amino acids. The CDR3 coding sequence is TGTGCCAGCAGCGCACCCCTAGCGGCCAGCACAGATACGCAGTATTTT. Encoded protein: CASSAPLAASTDTQYF.

This clonotype turned up a few times. The CDR3 DNA reads as TGCGCCAGCAGCCACCTGCGGGGGCCGGGGGAGACCCAGTACTTC. Its translation: CASSHLRGPGETQYF. The chain uses TRBV4-1 and TRBJ2-5; tentative D call: TRBD2 (7 bases). Trimming removed 3 bases from V and 5 bases from J, with 16 bases in between. CDR3 length equals 15 residues. CDR1 is MGHRA, CDR2 YSYEKL, per germline.

The V and J genes are TRBV12-3 or TRBV12-4 and TRBJ1-5; TRBD1 matches at 7 bases. Unmatched junction bases numbered 13, after V lost 5 bases and J lost 9 bases. CDR3 length: 15 amino acids. The CDR3 is CASSPRRQGIAPQHF. CDR3 DNA: TGTGCCAGCAGTCCGCGACGACAGGGTATTGCGCCCCAGCATTTT.

The sample holds a few counts of this clonotype. The chain carries TRBV12-3 or TRBV12-4 and TRBJ1-6, with TRBD1 identical over 8 bases. CDR3 size: 15 residues. The V segment lost 3 bases and the J segment 6 bases; nucleotides outside the gene matches: 4. The CDR3 DNA reads TGTGCCAGCAGTTTGTTCGACAGGGGTAATTCACCCCTCCACTTT. It is translated as CASSLFDRGNSPLHF.

Only a few counts were recorded for this clonotype. This sequence joins TRBV5-5 and TRBJ2-3; possible D gene TRBD1, 6 bases. This CDR3 spans 14 amino acids. V lost 2 bases, J lost 1 base, and 8 bases lay in between. The V gene's germline CDR1 is SGHKS and CDR2 YYEKEE (reference sequence). The CDR3 DNA follows: TGTGCCAGCAGCTTTACAGGGCGCACAGATACGCAGTATTTT. This codes for CASSFTGRTDTQYF. The full variable domain, with the rest looked up from reference TRBV5-5 and TRBJ2-3, is DAGVTQSPTHLIKTRGQQVTLRCSPISGHKSVSWYQQVLGQGPQFIFQYYEKEERGRGNFPDRFSARQFPNYSSELNVNALLLGDSALYLCASSFTGRTDTQYFGPGTRLTVL.

The chain joins TRBV7-3 to TRBJ1-1, with TRBD1 matching 12 bases. The CDR3 has 14 amino acids. CDR1 SGHTA and CDR2 FQGTGA come from the germline V gene. The J segment lost 10 bases and the V segment lost 2 bases, leaving 5 bases of the junction unmatched. The CDR3 loop is CASSLSGQGAPAFF. CDR3 nucleotides: TGTGCCAGCAGCTTATCGGGACAGGGGGCGCCAGCTTTCTTT.

The V and J genes are TRBV10-2 and TRBJ1-5; the D gene is possibly TRBD1 (5 bases). This CDR3 is 15 amino acids long. Trimming left V 8 bases short and J 3 bases short, with 17 bases between. The V gene's germline CDR1 is WSHSY and CDR2 SAAADI. CDR3 sequence reads: CASSNGALANQPQHF. The CDR3 DNA reads TGCGCCAGCTCCAATGGGGCCCTGGCCAATCAGCCCCAGCATTTT.

The chain recombines TRBV5-1 with TRBJ1-1; the D is unclear. Trimming left V 0 bases short and J 3 bases short, with 12 bases between. Germline V CDR1 and CDR2: SGHRS, YFSETQ. The CDR3 extends over 15 amino acids. CDR3 loop: CASSLEGSEYTEAFF. CDR3 nucleotides: TGCGCCAGCAGCTTGGAAGGTTCGGAGTACACTGAAGCTTTCTTT. Full variable domain (missing parts from reference TRBV5-1 and TRBJ1-1): KAGVTQTPRYLIKTRGQQVTLSCSPISGHRSVSWYQQTPGQGLQFLFEYFSETQRNKGNFPGRFSGRQFSNSRSEMNVSTLELGDSALYLCASSLEGSEYTEAFFGQGTRLTVV.